One sample yielded the 30 T cell receptor beta chains listed below, sequenced in a study of blood T cell repertoires in COVID-19. Sequencing used immunoSEQ multiplex PCR; TCRdb keeps in-frame clones, though not all of them. The table records roughly 300,000 clones, 75% to 95% of them present only once. Sequencing used PBMCs or T cells enriched from blood (not recorded which). Source of these receptors: a woman aged 25 to 39 who had recovered from COVID-19.

The V call is TRBV30, the J call TRBJ1-5; D not certain. CDR1 and CDR2 from the germline V gene are GTSNPN and SVGIG (reference sequence). The ends were cut back, 0 bases at V and 0 bases at J, with 9 bases in the middle. There are 15 residues in the CDR3. The CDR3 DNA sequence: TGTGCCTGGAGTGTACCGGGAAGTAGCAATCAGCCCCAGCATTTT. This codes for CAWSVPGSSNQPQHF.

The chain joins TRBV11-1 to TRBJ1-2; the D is unclear. V gave up 2 bases and J gave up 8 bases, with 12 bases separating them. Germline V gene sequence: CDR1 SGHAT, CDR2 FQDESV (reference sequence). CDR3 length equals 13 residues. CDR3 region: CASSLLGAGGYTF. CDR3 nucleotide sequence: TGTGCCAGCAGCTTATTAGGCGCCGGGGGCTACACCTTC.

The CDR3 nucleotides are TGTGCCAGCAGCCCCCCTTCAGTCGACGAGCAGTACTTC. Its protein is CASSPPSVDEQYF. V and J are TRBV6-5 and TRBJ2-7, with no clear D. This CDR3 has 13 amino acids. Germline loops: CDR1 MNHEY, CDR2 SVGAGI. Trimming pared 6 bases from V and 5 bases from J, leaving 14 bases between.

The count of this clone is one. The chain uses TRBV10-3 and TRBJ2-5; 8 bases line up with TRBD2. The trim removed 9 bases at V and 4 bases at J, leaving 7 bases unmatched. This CDR3 contains 13 residues. The germline V gene encodes CDR1 ENHRY and CDR2 SYGVKD. The CDR3 reads CAIRAGVVETQYF. The CDR3 DNA follows: TGTGCCATTCGAGCGGGAGTTGTAGAGACCCAGTACTTC.

The chain carries TRBV5-1 and TRBJ1-4, with D perhaps TRBD1 (6 bases). Germline V gives CDR1 SGHRS, CDR2 YFSETQ. The CDR3 covers 17 residues. V was trimmed by 0 bases and J by 0 bases, leaving 12 bases between them. The CDR3 DNA follows: TGCGCCAGCAGCTTGGGTGGGGGCCTTGCAACTAATGAAAAACTGTTTTTT. Translating gives CASSLGGGLATNEKLFF.

This clone was seen a few times. The rearrangement uses TRBV7-9 and TRBJ1-1, with D uncertain. V was shortened by 1 base and J by 9 bases, with 9 bases between the two germline ends. CDR1 and CDR2 (germline): SEHNR, FQNEAQ (reference sequence). The CDR3 sequence is 12 residues long. The CDR3: CASSLVEGKAFF. The CDR3 coding sequence is TGTGCCAGCAGCTTAGTAGAGGGAAAAGCTTTCTTT.

This chain links TRBV4-3 with TRBJ2-6; 8 positions agree with TRBD2. Germline values: CDR1 LGHNA, CDR2 YSLEER. The CDR3 runs 19 residues. V dropped 3 bases and J dropped 0; count of bases not matched to a gene: 10. The CDR3 reads CASSHLTGTRTSGANVLTF. In DNA form, the CDR3 reads TGCGCCAGCAGCCATTTAACCGGGACTAGGACCTCTGGGGCCAACGTCCTGACTTTC.

The CDR3 spells CASSQDRQSGYTF. The CDR3, as DNA: TGTGCCAGCAGCCAAGATCGACAGTCCGGCTACACCTTC. This chain links TRBV3-1 (or the pseudogene TRBV3-2) with TRBJ1-2; D possibly corresponds to TRBD1 (5 bases). Germline V gene lookup returns CDR1 LGHDT and CDR2 YNNKEL (reference sequence). This CDR3 has 13 residues. Trimming removed 0 bases at V and 8 bases at J, with 10 bases between.

This clone was observed once. This chain joins TRBV24-1 and TRBJ2-1; 12 nucleotides line up with TRBD2. CDR1 and CDR2 from the germline V gene are KGHDR and SFDVKD. V gave up 4 bases and J gave up 2 bases; unmatched junction bases: 2. The CDR3 contains 16 residues. CDR3 protein: CATSETSGRTYNEQFF. As DNA, the CDR3 is TGTGCCACCAGTGAAACTAGCGGGAGGACCTACAATGAGCAGTTCTTC.

The J gene is TRBJ2-1, the V gene TRBV7-3, with D perhaps TRBD2 (6 bases). With 2 bases removed from V and 0 bases from J, the gap between germline ends came to 8 bases. CDR1 is SGHTA, CDR2 FQGTGA, per germline. The CDR3 extends over 15 amino acids. The DNA of the CDR3 is TGTGCCAGCAGCTTAGCGGGGAGCTCCTACAATGAGCAGTTCTTC. This codes for CASSLAGSSYNEQFF.

V is TRBV28 and J is TRBJ2-1, with 11 bases lining up with TRBD2. V dropped 6 bases and J dropped 5; count of bases not matched to a gene: 9. Germline-derived CDR1 and CDR2 are MDHEN and SYDVKM. The CDR3 totals 16 residues. The CDR3 sequence: CASSPTSGKINNEQFF. CDR3 DNA: TGTGCCAGCAGCCCGACTAGCGGGAAAATCAACAATGAGCAGTTCTTC.

V gene TRBV24-1 combines with J gene TRBJ2-2; D gene ambiguous. The germline V gene encodes CDR1 KGHDR and CDR2 SFDVKD. This CDR3 contains 14 residues. Trimming stripped 7 bases from V and 1 base from J, with 9 bases between. The CDR3 DNA reads TGTGCCACCAGCCGAACACGGAACACCGGGGAGCTGTTTTTT. This gives the protein CATSRTRNTGELFF.

The chain employs TRBV4-3 and TRBJ1-6, with 7 bases fitting TRBD1. Trimming removed 0 bases from V and 7 bases from J; junction bases left unmatched: 12. CDR3 length equals 18 residues. Germline-derived CDR1 and CDR2 are LGHNA and YSLEER. CDR3 sequence (DNA): TGCGCCAGCAGCCAAGACAGGGGGGCCACGGGAACCAATTCACCCCTCCACTTT. As protein: CASSQDRGATGTNSPLHF.

The chain carries TRBV18 and TRBJ1-4, with a possible D match to TRBD1 (6 bases). The CDR3 runs 16 residues. Germline assignment: CDR1 KGHSH and CDR2 LQKENI. V lost 3 bases and J 4 bases, leaving 15 bases between the germline ends. The CDR3: CASSPGHGGVNEKLFF. The CDR3 coding sequence is TGTGCCAGCTCACCGGGACACGGTGGGGTTAATGAAAAACTGTTTTTT. The whole variable domain, remainder taken from reference TRBV18 and TRBJ1-4, is NAGVMQNPRHLVRRRGQEARLRCSPMKGHSHVYWYRQLPEEGLKFMVYLQKENIIDESGMPKERFSAEFPKEGPSILRIQQVVRGDSAAYFCASSPGHGGVNEKLFFGSGTQLSVL.

In the case of this clone: This specimen includes other DNA sequences encoding the same CDR3. The chain has TRBV5-4 and TRBJ1-6; D possibly corresponds to TRBD1 (5 bases). CDR3 length: 14 residues. The germline CDR1 and CDR2 sequences are SGHNT and YYREEE (reference sequence). Trimming took off 0 bases at V and 9 bases at J, with 10 bases between the two ends. The CDR3 loop reads CASSLGGLGSPLHF. Written as DNA, the CDR3 is TGTGCCAGCAGCTTGGGGGGCCTGGGTTCACCCCTCCACTTT. Complete variable domain (other parts from reference TRBV5-4 and TRBJ1-6): ETGVTQSPTHLIKTRGQQVTLRCSSQSGHNTVSWYQQALGQGPQFIFQYYREEENGRGNFPPRFSGLQFPNYSSELNVNALELDDSALYLCASSLGGLGSPLHFGNGTRLTVT.

The count of this clone is one. The chain is built from TRBV14 and TRBJ1-2, with D perhaps TRBD1 (6 bases). Germline lookup yields CDR1 SGHDN and CDR2 FVKESK. CDR3 length: 14 amino acids. Trimming left V 4 bases short and J 1 base short, with 10 bases between. This CDR3 is CASSLRTDNYGYTF. The CDR3 DNA is TGTGCCAGCAGCCTAAGGACAGATAACTATGGCTACACCTTC.

The V and J genes are TRBV6-6 and TRBJ2-5; the D gene is possibly TRBD2 (5 bases). V dropped 6 bases and J dropped 1 base, with 18 bases sitting between them. The CDR3 has 16 amino acids. Germline V gene sequence: CDR1 MNHNY, CDR2 SVGAGI (reference sequence). The CDR3 sequence: CASSLSSASIQETQYF. In nucleotides, the CDR3 is TGTGCCAGCAGCTTAAGTTCGGCTAGCATCCAAGAGACCCAGTACTTC.

The chain links TRBV28 to TRBJ1-2, with 8 positions matching TRBD1. Trimming removed 5 bases from V and 4 bases from J; junction bases left unmatched: 12. Germline CDR1 and CDR2: MDHEN and SYDVKM. There are 16 residues in the CDR3. This chain's CDR3 is CASSPNRGQVLYGYTF. Written as DNA, the CDR3 is TGTGCCAGCAGTCCGAACCGGGGACAGGTGCTCTATGGCTACACCTTC.

This sequence joins TRBV19 and TRBJ2-7; possibly TRBD2 for D (5 bases). The CDR3 length is 14 residues. Germline loops: CDR1 LNHDA, CDR2 SQIVND (reference sequence). Trimming pared 5 bases from V and 5 bases from J, leaving 16 bases between. CDR3 in amino acids: CASSLSDTSDEQYF. The CDR3 nucleotides are TGTGCCAGTAGTCTTAGCGATACAAGTGACGAGCAGTACTTC.

This chain connects TRBV21-1 to TRBJ2-3; TRBD2 is the table's D call, not checked against the DNA. TRBV21-1 is tagged as a pseudogene. CDR3 length: 15 amino acids. CDR3 loop: CASKSPGKNTDTQYF. The CDR3 nucleotides are TGTGCCAGCAAAAGTCCGGGGAAAAACACAGATACGCAGTATTTT.

V usage is TRBV15 and J usage is TRBJ2-1, with TRBD2 as a possible D gene (7 bases). Trimming stripped 2 bases from V and 9 bases from J, with 17 bases between. The V gene's germline CDR1 is LNHNV and CDR2 YYDKDF (reference sequence). This CDR3 has 15 residues. The CDR3 here is CATSRSRGGSVEQFF. CDR3 in DNA: TGTGCCACCAGCAGATCCCGCGGGGGCTCGGTTGAGCAGTTCTTC.

This clone was picked up a small number of times. The chain recombines TRBV7-3 with TRBJ2-1, with 8 bases identical to TRBD1. This CDR3 spans 16 amino acids. Germline CDR1 is SGHTA and CDR2 is FQGTGA. Trimming removed 2 bases from V and 2 bases from J; junction bases left unmatched: 5. CDR3 DNA: TGTGCCAGCAGCTTAGCTGCGACAGGGGCCTACAATGAGCAGTTCTTC. It is translated as CASSLAATGAYNEQFF.

The chain is built from TRBV4-2 and TRBJ2-3; 7 bases fit TRBD2. This CDR3 region has 15 residues. Germline V gene sequence: CDR1 LGHNA, CDR2 YNFKEQ. Trimming at V came to 4 bases and at J to 3 bases, leaving 7 bases not matched to a gene. The CDR3 protein is CASSPGLSPTDTQYF. Written as DNA, the CDR3 is TGTGCCAGCAGCCCGGGACTATCTCCGACAGATACGCAGTATTTT.

The chain has TRBV5-1 and TRBJ1-4; TRBD1 matches 8 bases. There are 15 residues in the CDR3. Germline V CDR1 and CDR2: SGHRS, YFSETQ. V shed 4 bases and J 7 bases; nucleotides not matched to a gene: 9. In DNA, the CDR3 is TGCGCCAGCAGCGATACAGGGGGACGAGTTGAAAAACTGTTTTTT. Its translation is CASSDTGGRVEKLFF.

CDR3 sequence: CASTPGGRQETQYF. The CDR3 DNA reads TGTGCCAGCACTCCCGGAGGGCGTCAAGAGACCCAGTACTTC. The chain is built from TRBV6-5 and TRBJ2-5; a possible D gene is TRBD2 (6 bases). Per germline, CDR1 MNHEY and CDR2 SVGAGI. The CDR3 spans 14 residues. Trimming removed 7 bases at V and 2 bases at J, with 14 bases between.

The rearrangement links TRBV28 to TRBJ1-1; 8 bases are a match to TRBD1. Germline V gene data show CDR1 as MDHEN and CDR2 as SYDVKM. V trimming: 5 bases; J trimming: 11 bases; junction bases outside the gene matches: 13. The CDR3 has 14 amino acids. The chain's CDR3 is CASSPQTGVGVAFF. CDR3 sequence (DNA): TGTGCCAGCAGTCCCCAGACAGGGGTTGGGGTTGCTTTCTTT. Supplemented by reference TRBV28 and TRBJ1-1, the full variable domain reads DVKVTQSSRYLVKRTGEKVFLECVQDMDHENMFWYRQDPGLGLRLIYFSYDVKMKEKGDIPEGYSVSREKKERFSLILESASTNQTSMYLCASSPQTGVGVAFFGQGTRLTVV.

The CDR3 DNA follows: TGTGCCAGCAGCCTGACAGGGGGCAAAGGGGAGCTGTTTTTT. Translated, it gives CASSLTGGKGELFF. The chain employs TRBV7-2 and TRBJ2-2; 10 bases map to TRBD1. Per germline, CDR1 SGHTA and CDR2 FQGNSA. The CDR3 is made up of 14 amino acids. J gave up 8 bases and V 5 bases, and 5 bases lay outside the gene matches.

The V call is TRBV19, the J call TRBJ2-1, with 10 bases aligning to TRBD2. Germline assignment: CDR1 LNHDA and CDR2 SQIVND (reference sequence). This CDR3 contains 14 residues. After removal of 6 bases from V and 5 bases from J, the junction contained 4 bases not matched to a gene. The chain's CDR3 is CASRKREGNNEQFF. CDR3 nucleotide sequence: TGTGCCAGTAGGAAGCGGGAGGGCAACAATGAGCAGTTCTTC.

The J gene is TRBJ2-3, the V gene TRBV27; TRBD1 matches 10 bases. J was trimmed by 4 bases and V by 2 bases; bases with no gene match: 6. Germline CDR1 MNHEY, CDR2 SMNVEV (reference sequence). CDR3 size: 16 residues. CDR3 residues: CASSLLDRGHPDTQYF. The CDR3 nucleotides read TGTGCCAGCAGTTTACTAGACAGGGGGCATCCAGATACGCAGTATTTT.

This chain joins TRBV30 and TRBJ2-5; TRBD2 matches at 13 bases. V trimming: 4 bases; J trimming: 2 bases; junction bases outside the gene matches: 4. Looked up from germline, CDR1 is GTSNPN and CDR2 is SVGIG (reference sequence). CDR3 length: 15 residues. CDR3 protein: CAWTPGLAGQETQYF. DNA of the CDR3: TGTGCCTGGACCCCGGGACTAGCGGGGCAAGAGACCCAGTACTTC.